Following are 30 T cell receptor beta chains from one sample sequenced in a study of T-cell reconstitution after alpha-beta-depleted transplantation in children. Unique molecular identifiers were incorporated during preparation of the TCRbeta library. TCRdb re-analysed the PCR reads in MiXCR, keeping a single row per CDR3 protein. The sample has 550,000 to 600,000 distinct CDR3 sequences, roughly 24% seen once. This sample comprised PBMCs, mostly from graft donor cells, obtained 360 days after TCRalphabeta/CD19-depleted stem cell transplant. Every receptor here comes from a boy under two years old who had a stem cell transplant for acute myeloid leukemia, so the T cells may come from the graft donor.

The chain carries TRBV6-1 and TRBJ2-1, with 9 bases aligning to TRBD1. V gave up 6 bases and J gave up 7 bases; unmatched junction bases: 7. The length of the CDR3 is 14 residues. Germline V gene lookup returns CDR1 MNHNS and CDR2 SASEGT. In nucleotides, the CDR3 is TGTGCCAGCAGAAGCACAGGGGGCGGGAATGAGCAGTTCTTC. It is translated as CASRSTGGGNEQFF.

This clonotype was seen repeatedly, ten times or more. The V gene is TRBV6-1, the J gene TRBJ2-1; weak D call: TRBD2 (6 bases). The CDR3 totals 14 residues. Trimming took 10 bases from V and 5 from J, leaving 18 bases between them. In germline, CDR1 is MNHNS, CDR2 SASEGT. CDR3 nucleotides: TGTGCCAAGGGAGAGGAGGGGAGGAACAATGAGCAGTTCTTC. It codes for CAKGEEGRNNEQFF.

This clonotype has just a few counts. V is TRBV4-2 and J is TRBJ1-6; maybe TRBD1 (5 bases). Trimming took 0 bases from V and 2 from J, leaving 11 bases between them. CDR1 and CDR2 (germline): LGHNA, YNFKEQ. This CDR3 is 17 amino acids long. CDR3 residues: CASSQEARAPYNSPLHF. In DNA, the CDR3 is TGTGCCAGCAGCCAAGAAGCCAGGGCCCCCTATAATTCACCCCTCCACTTT.

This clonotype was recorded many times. The CDR3 region is CSARDPDTEAFF. The CDR3 DNA sequence: TGCAGTGCTAGAGATCCGGACACTGAAGCTTTCTTT. The chain has TRBV20-1 and TRBJ1-1; no reliable D call. V lost 0 bases, J lost 3 bases, and 5 bases lay in between. CDR3 size: 12 residues. From germline, CDR1 is DFQATT and CDR2 SNEGSKA (reference sequence).

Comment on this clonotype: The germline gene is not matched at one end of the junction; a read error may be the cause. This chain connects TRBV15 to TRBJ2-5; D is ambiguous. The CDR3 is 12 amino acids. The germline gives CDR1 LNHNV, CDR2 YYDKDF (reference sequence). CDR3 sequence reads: CATSGEEETQYF. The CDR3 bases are TGTGCCACCAGCGGAGAGGAAGAGACCCAGTACTTC.

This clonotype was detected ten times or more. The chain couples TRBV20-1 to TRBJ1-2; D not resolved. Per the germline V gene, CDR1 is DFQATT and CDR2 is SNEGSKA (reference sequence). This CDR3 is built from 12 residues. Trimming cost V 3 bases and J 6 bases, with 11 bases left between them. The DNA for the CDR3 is TGCAGTGCTAGTCCCCGGATTAATGGCTACACCTTC. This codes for CSASPRINGYTF.

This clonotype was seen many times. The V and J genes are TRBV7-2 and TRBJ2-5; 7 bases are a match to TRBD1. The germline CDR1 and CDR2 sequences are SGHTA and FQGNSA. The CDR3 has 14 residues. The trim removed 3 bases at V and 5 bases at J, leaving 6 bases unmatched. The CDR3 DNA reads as TGTGCCAGCAGCTTTAGGGGGCAGGGGGAGACCCAGTACTTC. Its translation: CASSFRGQGETQYF.

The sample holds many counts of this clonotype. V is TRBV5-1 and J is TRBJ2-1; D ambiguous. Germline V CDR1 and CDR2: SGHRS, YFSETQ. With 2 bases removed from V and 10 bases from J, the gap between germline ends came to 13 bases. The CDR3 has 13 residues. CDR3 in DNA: TGCGCCAGCAGCTTAACTTTTACAGAGGAGCAGTTCTTC. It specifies CASSLTFTEEQFF.

CDR3 nucleotides: TGCGCCAGCAGCCTTCTAAGGACAGGGGCCTCCTACAATGAGCAGTTCTTC. Residues: CASSLLRTGASYNEQFF. This sequence joins TRBV4-3 and TRBJ2-1, with 9 bases lining up with TRBD1. Germline lookup yields CDR1 LGHNA and CDR2 YSLEER. With V trimmed by 4 bases and J by 0 bases, 7 bases remained unmatched. The CDR3 is 17 amino acids.

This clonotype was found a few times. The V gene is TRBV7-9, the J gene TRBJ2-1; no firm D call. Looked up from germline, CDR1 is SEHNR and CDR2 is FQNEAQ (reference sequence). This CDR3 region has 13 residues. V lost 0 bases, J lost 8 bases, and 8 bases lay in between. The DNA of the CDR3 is TGTGCCAGCAGCTTAGCCAATAGGGATGAGCAGTTCTTC. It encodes CASSLANRDEQFF.

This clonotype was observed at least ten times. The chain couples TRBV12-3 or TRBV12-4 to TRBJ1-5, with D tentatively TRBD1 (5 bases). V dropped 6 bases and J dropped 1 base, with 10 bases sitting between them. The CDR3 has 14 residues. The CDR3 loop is CASSLSGSNQPQHF. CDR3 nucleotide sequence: TGTGCCAGCAGCTTGTCAGGGAGCAATCAGCCCCAGCATTTT.

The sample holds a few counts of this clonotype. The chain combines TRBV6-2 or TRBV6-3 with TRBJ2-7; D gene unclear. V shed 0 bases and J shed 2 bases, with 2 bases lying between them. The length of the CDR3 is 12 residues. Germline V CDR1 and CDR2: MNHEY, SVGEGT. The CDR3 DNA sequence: TGTGCCAGCAGTTACTCCGCCTACGAGCAGTACTTC. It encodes CASSYSAYEQYF.

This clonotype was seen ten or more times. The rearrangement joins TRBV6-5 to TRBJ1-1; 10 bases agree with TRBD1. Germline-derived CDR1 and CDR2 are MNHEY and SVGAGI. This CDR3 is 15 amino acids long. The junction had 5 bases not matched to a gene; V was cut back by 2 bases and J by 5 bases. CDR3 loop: CASSYDRGLGTEAFF. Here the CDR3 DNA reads TGTGCCAGCAGTTACGACAGGGGGCTTGGTACTGAAGCTTTCTTT.

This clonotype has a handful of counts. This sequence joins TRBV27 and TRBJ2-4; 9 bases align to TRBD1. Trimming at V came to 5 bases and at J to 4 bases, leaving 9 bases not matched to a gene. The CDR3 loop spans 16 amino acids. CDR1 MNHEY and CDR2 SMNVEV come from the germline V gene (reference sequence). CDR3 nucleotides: TGTGCCAGCAGTACCCTACAGGGGGCTCGGAAAAACATTCAGTACTTC. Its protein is CASSTLQGARKNIQYF.

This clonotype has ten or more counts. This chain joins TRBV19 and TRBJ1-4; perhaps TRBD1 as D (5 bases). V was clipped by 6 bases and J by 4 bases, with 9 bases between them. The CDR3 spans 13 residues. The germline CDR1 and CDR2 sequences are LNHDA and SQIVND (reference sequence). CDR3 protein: CASRGQGNEKLFF. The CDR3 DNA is TGTGCCAGTAGAGGGCAGGGTAATGAAAAACTGTTTTTT.

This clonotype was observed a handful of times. This CDR3 reads CSGSGGKTSNTEAFF. CDR3 coding DNA: TGCAGCGGGTCCGGAGGGAAAACCTCGAACACTGAAGCTTTCTTT. The rearrangement links TRBV29-1 to TRBJ1-1; D not resolved. V was pared by 7 bases and J by 1 base, with 19 bases between. Germline CDR1 and CDR2: SQVTM and ANQGSEA. The CDR3 runs 15 residues.

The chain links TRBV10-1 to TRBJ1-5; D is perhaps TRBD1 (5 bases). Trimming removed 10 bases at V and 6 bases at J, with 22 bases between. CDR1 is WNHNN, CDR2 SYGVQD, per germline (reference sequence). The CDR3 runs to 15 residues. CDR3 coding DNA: TGCGCCACCACGACCGGCAGGGAGTCTACTCAGCCCCAGCATTTT. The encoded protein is CATTTGRESTQPQHF.

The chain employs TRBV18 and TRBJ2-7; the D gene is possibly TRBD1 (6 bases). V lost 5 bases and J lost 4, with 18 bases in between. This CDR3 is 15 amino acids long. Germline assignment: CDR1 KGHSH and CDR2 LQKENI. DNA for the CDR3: TGTGCCAGCTCAAACAGGGAGTCAGAATTTTACGAGCAGTACTTC. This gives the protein CASSNRESEFYEQYF. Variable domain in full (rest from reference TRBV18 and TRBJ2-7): NAGVMQNPRHLVRRRGQEARLRCSPMKGHSHVYWYRQLPEEGLKFMVYLQKENIIDESGMPKERFSAEFPKEGPSILRIQQVVRGDSAAYFCASSNRESEFYEQYFGPGTRLTVT.

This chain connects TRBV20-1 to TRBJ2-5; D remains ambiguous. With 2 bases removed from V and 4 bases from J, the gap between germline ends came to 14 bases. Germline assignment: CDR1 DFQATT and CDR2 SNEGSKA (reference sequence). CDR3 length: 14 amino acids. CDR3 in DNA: TGCAGTGCTAGACAGGTACCCCGAACAGAGACCCAGTACTTC. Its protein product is CSARQVPRTETQYF.

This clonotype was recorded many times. CDR3 nucleotides: TGCAGCGCCAGGGGATGGAACACTGAAGCTTTCTTT. Its protein is CSARGWNTEAFF. This sequence joins TRBV29-1 and TRBJ1-1, with D perhaps TRBD1 (6 bases). The CDR3 length is 12 residues. Trimming left V 7 bases short and J 1 base short, with 10 bases between. The germline gives CDR1 SQVTM, CDR2 ANQGSEA.

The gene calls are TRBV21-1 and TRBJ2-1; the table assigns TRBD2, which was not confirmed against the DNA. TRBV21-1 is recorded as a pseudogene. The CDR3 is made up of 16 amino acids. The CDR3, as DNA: TGTGCCAGCAGCAAAGGAGTACGGGGGGGCCACTGGGAGCAGTTCTTC. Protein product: CASSKGVRGGHWEQFF.

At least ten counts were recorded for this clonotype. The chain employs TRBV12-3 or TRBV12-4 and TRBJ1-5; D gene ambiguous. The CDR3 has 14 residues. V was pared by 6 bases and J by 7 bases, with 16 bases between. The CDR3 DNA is TGTGCCAGCAGCCCCAGGACGGCGGGACAGCCCCAGCATTTT. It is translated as CASSPRTAGQPQHF.

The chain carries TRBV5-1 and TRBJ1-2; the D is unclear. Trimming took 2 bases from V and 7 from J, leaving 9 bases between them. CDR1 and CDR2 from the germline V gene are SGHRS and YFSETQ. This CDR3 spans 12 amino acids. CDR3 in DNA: TGCGCCAGCAGCTTCGTCGGCGGTGGCTACACCTTC. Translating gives CASSFVGGGYTF.

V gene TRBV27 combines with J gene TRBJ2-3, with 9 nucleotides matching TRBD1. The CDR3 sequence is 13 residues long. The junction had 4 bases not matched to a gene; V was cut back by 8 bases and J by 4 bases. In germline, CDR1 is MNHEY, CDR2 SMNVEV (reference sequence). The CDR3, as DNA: TGTGCCAGCCGGGACAGGGATCCAGATACGCAGTATTTT. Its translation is CASRDRDPDTQYF.

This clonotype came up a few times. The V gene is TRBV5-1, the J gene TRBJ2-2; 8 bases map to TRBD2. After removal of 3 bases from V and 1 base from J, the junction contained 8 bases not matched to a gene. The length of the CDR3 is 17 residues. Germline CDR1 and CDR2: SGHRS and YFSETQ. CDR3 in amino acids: CASSSGGPGMNTGELFF. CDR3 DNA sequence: TGCGCCAGCAGCTCGGGGGGGCCGGGAATGAACACCGGGGAGCTGTTTTTT.

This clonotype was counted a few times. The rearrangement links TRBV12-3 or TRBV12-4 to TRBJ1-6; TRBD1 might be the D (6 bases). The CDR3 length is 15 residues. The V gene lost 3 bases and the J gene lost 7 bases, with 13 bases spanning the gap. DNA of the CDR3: TGTGCCAGCAGTTTTGACGGCAGGGGAAATTCACCCCTCCACTTT. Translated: CASSFDGRGNSPLHF.

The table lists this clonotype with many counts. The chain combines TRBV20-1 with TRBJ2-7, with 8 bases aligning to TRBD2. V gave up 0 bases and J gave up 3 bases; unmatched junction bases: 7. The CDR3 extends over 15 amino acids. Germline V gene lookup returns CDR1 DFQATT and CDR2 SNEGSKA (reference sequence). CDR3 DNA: TGCAGTGCTAGAGACCTAGCGGGTCTTGTCTACGAGCAGTACGTC. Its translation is CSARDLAGLVYEQYV.

CDR3 protein: CSARQGGPYNEQFF. The CDR3 coding sequence is TGCAGTGCTAGGCAGGGGGGCCCCTACAATGAGCAGTTCTTC. The chain employs TRBV20-1 and TRBJ2-1, with TRBD1 as a possible D gene (7 bases). The V end lost 3 bases, the J end lost 2 bases, and 11 bases lay between the germline ends. The V gene's germline CDR1 is DFQATT and CDR2 SNEGSKA (reference sequence). This CDR3 comprises 14 residues.

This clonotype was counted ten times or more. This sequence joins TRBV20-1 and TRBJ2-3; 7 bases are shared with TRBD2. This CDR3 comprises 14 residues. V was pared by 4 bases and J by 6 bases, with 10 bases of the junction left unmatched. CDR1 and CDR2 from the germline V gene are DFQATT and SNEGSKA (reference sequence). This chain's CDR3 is CSAKRDRGGDTQYF. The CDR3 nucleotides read TGCAGTGCTAAGCGGGATCGGGGAGGCGATACGCAGTATTTT.

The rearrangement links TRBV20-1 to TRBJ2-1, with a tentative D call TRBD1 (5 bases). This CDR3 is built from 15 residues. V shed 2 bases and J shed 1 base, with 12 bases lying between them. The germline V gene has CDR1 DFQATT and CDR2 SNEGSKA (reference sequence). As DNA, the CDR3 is TGCAGTGCTAGAAGCCCGACAGTTTCCTACAATGAGCAGTTCTTC. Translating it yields CSARSPTVSYNEQFF.